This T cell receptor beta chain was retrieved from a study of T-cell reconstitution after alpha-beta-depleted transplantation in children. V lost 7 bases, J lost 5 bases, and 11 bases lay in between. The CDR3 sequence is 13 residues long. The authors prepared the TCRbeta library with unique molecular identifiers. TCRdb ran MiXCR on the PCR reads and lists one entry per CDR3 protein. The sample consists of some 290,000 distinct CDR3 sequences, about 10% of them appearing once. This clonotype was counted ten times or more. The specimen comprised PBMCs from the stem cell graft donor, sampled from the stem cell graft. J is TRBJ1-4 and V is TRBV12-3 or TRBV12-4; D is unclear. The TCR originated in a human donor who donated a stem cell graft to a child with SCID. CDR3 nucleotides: TGTGCCAGCAAACTGGGATCAAATGAAAAACTGTTTTTT. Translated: CASKLGSNEKLFF.